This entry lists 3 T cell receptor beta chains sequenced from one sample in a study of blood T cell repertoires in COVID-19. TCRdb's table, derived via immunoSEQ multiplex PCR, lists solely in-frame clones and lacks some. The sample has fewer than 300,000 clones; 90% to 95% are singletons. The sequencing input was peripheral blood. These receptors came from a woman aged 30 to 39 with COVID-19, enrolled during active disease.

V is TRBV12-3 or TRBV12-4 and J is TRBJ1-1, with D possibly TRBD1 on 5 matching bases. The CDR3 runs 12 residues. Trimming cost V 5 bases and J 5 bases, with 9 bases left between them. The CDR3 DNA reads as TGTGCCAGCAGTGCCGGGGGAACTGAAGCTTTCTTT. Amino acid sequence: CASSAGGTEAFF.

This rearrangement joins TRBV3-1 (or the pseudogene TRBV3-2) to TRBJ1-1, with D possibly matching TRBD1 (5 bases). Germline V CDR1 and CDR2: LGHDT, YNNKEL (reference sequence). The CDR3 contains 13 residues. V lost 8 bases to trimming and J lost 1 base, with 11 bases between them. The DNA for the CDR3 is TGTGCCAGCGTATCCCAGGGGAACACTGAAGCTTTCTTT. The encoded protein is CASVSQGNTEAFF.

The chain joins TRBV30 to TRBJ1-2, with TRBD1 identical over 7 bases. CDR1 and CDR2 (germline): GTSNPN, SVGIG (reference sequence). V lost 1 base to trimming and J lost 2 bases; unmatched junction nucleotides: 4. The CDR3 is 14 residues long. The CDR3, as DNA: TGTGCCTGGAGTGGCTTAGGGGGCAACTATGGCTACACCTTC. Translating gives CAWSGLGGNYGYTF.